One and the same sample provided the 20 T cell receptor beta chains below, sequenced in a study of blood T cells in healthy people across ages. A second roughly 7 to 12 cycle PCR used barcoded and J-beta primers. TCRdb independently ran MiXCR on the 5' RACE reads; one entry per CDR3 protein. The table shows approximately 680,000 distinct CDR3 sequences, with less than 40% occurring only once. Source material: blood. The receptors derive from a woman older than 75 in good health.

The V and J genes are TRBV27 and TRBJ2-4; 7 bases line up with TRBD2. Unmatched junction bases numbered 3, after V lost 4 bases and J lost 0 bases. The length of the CDR3 is 15 residues. In germline, CDR1 is MNHEY, CDR2 SMNVEV (reference sequence). This chain's CDR3 is CASSWGGLAKNIQYF. The CDR3 DNA reads TGTGCCAGCAGTTGGGGAGGGTTAGCCAAAAACATTCAGTACTTC.

This clonotype was seen many times. CDR3 sequence (DNA): TGCGCCAGCAGCTCGACAGGGGATGAAAAACTGTTTTTT. It encodes CASSSTGDEKLFF. The chain employs TRBV5-1 and TRBJ1-4; 8 nucleotides align to TRBD1. V gave up 3 bases and J gave up 6 bases; unmatched junction bases: 1. Germline V gives CDR1 SGHRS, CDR2 YFSETQ. There are 13 residues in the CDR3.

This sequence joins TRBV18 and TRBJ2-1; TRBD2 agrees at 11 bases. CDR1 KGHSH and CDR2 LQKENI come from the germline V gene. The CDR3 totals 16 residues. The ends lost 2 bases at V and 4 bases at J; junction bases unmatched: 4. CDR3 DNA: TGTGCCAGCTCACCAAGGGCTAGCGGGGGGTACAATGAGCAGTTCTTC. It yields the protein CASSPRASGGYNEQFF.

Of note for this clonotype: A much larger clone is a single base away; this may be a read error. V and J are TRBV12-3 or TRBV12-4 and TRBJ1-2; tentatively, D is TRBD1 (6 bases). CDR3 size: 14 residues. The CDR3 is CASSPIGNRAGCTF. The CDR3 DNA sequence: TGTGCCAGCAGTCCAATAGGGAACAGGGCGGGCTGCACCTTC.

This clonotype was seen many times. This chain connects TRBV3-1 to TRBJ2-5, with TRBD1 identical over 12 bases. The germline gives CDR1 LGHDT, CDR2 YNNKEL (reference sequence). The CDR3 loop spans 16 amino acids. V gave up 5 bases and J gave up 4 bases; unmatched junction bases: 8. The CDR3 DNA sequence: TGTGCCAGCAGCGAAAGGGACAGGGGGCGCCGAGAGACCCAGTACTTC. Encoded protein: CASSERDRGRRETQYF.

This clonotype was detected ten times or more. The chain carries TRBV7-6 and TRBJ2-1, with 8 bases that match TRBD2. CDR3 length: 15 residues. V trimming: 5 bases; J trimming: 9 bases; junction bases outside the gene matches: 12. In germline, CDR1 is SGHVS, CDR2 FNYEAQ. CDR3 nucleotide sequence: TGTGCCAGCAGCCCTCTACGGGGGGGCCTTAGTGAGCAGTTCTTC. Its translation: CASSPLRGGLSEQFF.

V and J are TRBV4-1 and TRBJ2-7; TRBD2 matches 13 bases. Judging by the DNA end, TRBJ2-5 fits better; the J call may be wrong. The V gene's germline CDR1 is MGHRA and CDR2 YSYEKL. There are 15 residues in the CDR3. The CDR3 loop reads CASSGTSGIQETQYF. CDR3 sequence (DNA): TGCGCCAGCAGCGGGACTAGCGGGATTCAAGAGACCCAGTACTTC.

This clonotype was recorded at least ten times. J is TRBJ2-1 and V is TRBV12-3 or TRBV12-4; D not certain. Trimming pared 2 bases from V and 1 base from J, leaving 18 bases between. The length of the CDR3 is 18 residues. CDR3 amino acids: CASSLSPSFGRSYNEQFF. The DNA of the CDR3 is TGTGCCAGCAGTTTAAGTCCCTCGTTTGGTAGGTCCTACAATGAGCAGTTCTTC.

The chain employs TRBV14 and TRBJ2-1; a possible D gene is TRBD2 (5 bases). The V end was cut by 2 bases, the J end by 7 bases, with 12 bases between. In germline, CDR1 is SGHDN, CDR2 FVKESK. The CDR3 is 14 residues long. CDR3 DNA: TGTGCCAGCAGCCAAACCGAGGGTGGGAATGAGCAGTTCTTC. Amino acids: CASSQTEGGNEQFF.

There are a few counts of this clonotype. The V and J genes are TRBV6-6 and TRBJ1-5; 9 nucleotides agree with TRBD1. J lost 7 bases, V lost 6 bases, and 10 bases had no gene match. Germline lookup yields CDR1 MNHNY and CDR2 SVGAGI (reference sequence). The CDR3 length is 15 residues. The CDR3 reads CASRQDTGGGQPQHF. In DNA form, the CDR3 reads TGTGCCAGCAGACAAGACACAGGGGGCGGGCAGCCCCAGCATTTT.

This sequence joins TRBV20-1 and TRBJ1-5; TRBD1 agrees at 9 bases. The length of the CDR3 is 14 residues. Germline CDR1 DFQATT, CDR2 SNEGSKA (reference sequence). Trimming at V came to 4 bases and at J to 7 bases, leaving 8 bases not matched to a gene. The CDR3 nucleotides read TGCAGTGCTATACCGGGACAGGGCGACCAGCCCCAGCATTTT. Protein product: CSAIPGQGDQPQHF.

This clonotype was detected many times. The rearrangement uses TRBV5-1 and TRBJ2-7; D may be TRBD1 or TRBD2 (5 bases each). The V end was cut by 0 bases, the J end by 7 bases, with 14 bases between. The CDR3 has 14 residues. Germline CDR1 reads SGHRS; CDR2 reads YFSETQ. The CDR3 region is CASSLDGTPGEQYF. CDR3 DNA sequence: TGCGCCAGCAGCTTGGATGGGACGCCAGGGGAGCAGTACTTC.

The gene calls are TRBV20-1 and TRBJ2-5; 8 bases fit TRBD2. Germline V gene data show CDR1 as DFQATT and CDR2 as SNEGSKA (reference sequence). CDR3 length: 16 amino acids. The trim removed 0 bases at V and 3 bases at J, leaving 9 bases unmatched. The CDR3 DNA reads as TGCAGTGCTAGAGATTTCCAGCGGGGGCACAAAGAGACCCAGTACTTC. Translated: CSARDFQRGHKETQYF.

The rearrangement uses TRBV28 and TRBJ2-5; 8 bases agree with TRBD2. J lost 6 bases, V lost 5 bases, and 14 bases had no gene match. Germline V gene lookup returns CDR1 MDHEN and CDR2 SYDVKM. The length of the CDR3 is 16 residues. CDR3 bases: TGTGCCAGCAGTCCAATGGGTAGCGGGGTTGAAAAGACCCAGTACTTC. It codes for CASSPMGSGVEKTQYF.

CDR3 in amino acids: CASRDRERDTQYF. CDR3 coding DNA: TGCGCCAGCAGGGACAGGGAGAGGGATACGCAGTATTTT. This rearrangement joins TRBV5-1 to TRBJ2-3; the match to TRBD1 covers 8 bases. CDR1 and CDR2 from the germline V gene are SGHRS and YFSETQ. The CDR3 loop spans 13 amino acids. Germline trimming cut 5 bases from V and 6 bases from J; bases unmatched to any gene: 5.

The chain recombines TRBV11-3 with TRBJ1-1; D call uncertain. V lost 3 bases and J 10 bases, leaving 15 bases between the germline ends. The CDR3 extends over 13 amino acids. Germline V lookup: CDR1 SGHNT, CDR2 YENEEA. The CDR3 loop is CASSFSATGTAFF. The CDR3 DNA sequence: TGTGCCAGCAGCTTTTCCGCCACGGGCACAGCTTTCTTT.

This clonotype was found many times. The chain couples TRBV9 to TRBJ2-1; D is possibly TRBD2 (5 bases). The V gene lost 3 bases and the J gene lost 9 bases, with 13 bases spanning the gap. The CDR3 is 13 amino acids. Germline-derived CDR1 and CDR2 are SGDLS and YYNGEE. The CDR3 sequence is CASSGASSGEQFF. For the CDR3, the DNA is TGTGCCAGCAGCGGGGCTAGCTCCGGTGAGCAGTTCTTC.

Ten or more counts support this clonotype. The chain links TRBV11-2 to TRBJ2-5; D is undetermined. With 1 base removed from V and 5 bases from J, the gap between germline ends came to 14 bases. The CDR3 length is 15 residues. Germline V lookup: CDR1 SGHAT, CDR2 FQNNGV. The CDR3 protein is CASSLGLRDAETQYF. The CDR3 nucleotides read TGTGCCAGCAGCTTAGGTTTGAGAGACGCGGAGACCCAGTACTTC.

This chain uses TRBV12-3 or TRBV12-4 with TRBJ2-3; 8 nucleotides agree with TRBD2. Unmatched junction bases numbered 1, after V lost 6 bases and J lost 5 bases. The CDR3 runs 12 residues. CDR3 nucleotides: TGTGCCAGCAGCACTAGCGGAGATACGCAGTATTTT. Translating it yields CASSTSGDTQYF.

This clonotype was seen at least ten times. The chain recombines TRBV20-1 with TRBJ2-3, with D maybe TRBD2 (5 bases). CDR1 and CDR2 from the germline V gene are DFQATT and SNEGSKA (reference sequence). This CDR3 contains 14 residues. V lost 5 bases and J lost 0, with 12 bases in between. The CDR3 nucleotides are TGCAGTGCTCCCCCGGGCGGGAGCACAGATACGCAGTATTTT. As protein: CSAPPGGSTDTQYF.